These 5 T cell receptor beta chains share one sample of origin, sequenced in a study of Ad26.COV2.S vaccination and SARS-CoV-2 variants. Profiling relied on immunoSEQ multiplex PCR, and the TCRdb table lists in-frame clones only, not all of them. The sample consists of a few hundred thousand clones, 83% of them appearing once. Treatment specified: 19 received Ad26.COV2.S at low or high dose, single or two shots; 5 received placebo; per-sample allocation not given. Sampling took place 63 days after the first vaccine or placebo injection. Material: peripheral blood, obtained in a trial of Ad26.COV2.S vaccine versus placebo. The receptors here all came from a person aged 18-60 years who received the Ad26.COV2.S COVID-19 vaccine or a placebo.

The J gene is TRBJ2-7, the V gene TRBV11-3; D perhaps matches TRBD2 (5 bases). Between the trimmed V and J ends, which lost 7 bases and 3 bases, there was a span of 19 bases. This CDR3 region has 15 residues. CDR1 SGHNT and CDR2 YENEEA come from the germline V gene. The CDR3 protein is CASTTGEGTLYEQYF. The CDR3 DNA reads as TGTGCCAGCACTACTGGTGAGGGTACCCTCTACGAGCAGTACTTC.

The CDR3 is CASSQGGGRYEQYF. DNA for the CDR3: TGTGCCAGCAGCCAAGGTGGGGGCCGCTACGAGCAGTACTTC. The gene calls are TRBV3-1 (or the pseudogene TRBV3-2) and TRBJ2-7; maybe TRBD1 (6 bases). CDR1 and CDR2 from the germline V gene are LGHDT and YNNKEL (reference sequence). The CDR3 runs 14 residues. V was clipped by 1 base and J by 3 bases, with 10 bases between them.

The chain has TRBV7-9 and TRBJ2-7; 10 bases align to TRBD2. The germline CDR1 and CDR2 sequences are SEHNR and FQNEAQ (reference sequence). J gave up 6 bases and V 3 bases, and 5 bases lay outside the gene matches. This CDR3 has 14 residues. CDR3 DNA: TGTGCCAGCAGCTTCGGGACTAGCGAGACCGAGCAGTACTTC. It yields the protein CASSFGTSETEQYF. Looking up the rest from reference TRBV7-9 and TRBJ2-7 gives the full variable domain: DTGVSQNPRHKITKRGQNVTFRCDPISEHNRLYWYRQTLGQGPEFLTYFQNEAQLEKSRLLSDRFSAERPKGSFSTLEIQRTEQGDSAMYLCASSFGTSETEQYFGPGTRLTVT.

The genes are TRBV5-1 and TRBJ2-7, with 13 bases identical to TRBD2. The J segment lost 1 base and the V segment lost 2 bases, leaving 3 bases of the junction unmatched. CDR3 length: 16 residues. Per the germline V gene, CDR1 is SGHRS and CDR2 is YFSETQ. The DNA for the CDR3 is TGCGCCAGCAGCTTCCGGACTAGCGGGAGATCCTACGAGCAGTACTTC. It codes for CASSFRTSGRSYEQYF.

The chain is built from TRBV19 and TRBJ2-3; 13 bases match TRBD2. This CDR3 spans 15 amino acids. Trimming removed 4 bases from V and 8 bases from J; junction bases left unmatched: 6. Germline CDR1 reads LNHDA; CDR2 reads SQIVND (reference sequence). This CDR3 is CASSSTSGGAGTQYF. The CDR3, as DNA: TGTGCCAGTAGTAGCACTAGCGGGGGGGCGGGTACGCAGTATTTT.